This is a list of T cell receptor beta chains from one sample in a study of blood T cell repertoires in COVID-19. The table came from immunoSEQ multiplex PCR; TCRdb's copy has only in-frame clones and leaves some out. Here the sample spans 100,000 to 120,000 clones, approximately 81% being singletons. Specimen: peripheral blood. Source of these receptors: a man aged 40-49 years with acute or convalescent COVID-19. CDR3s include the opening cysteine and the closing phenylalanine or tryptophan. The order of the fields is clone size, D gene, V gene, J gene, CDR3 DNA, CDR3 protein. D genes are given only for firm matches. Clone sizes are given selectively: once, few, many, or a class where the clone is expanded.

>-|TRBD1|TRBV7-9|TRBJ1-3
TGTGCCAGCAGCCCTCGGGACAGCTCTGGAAACACCATATATTTT
CASSPRDSSGNTIYF
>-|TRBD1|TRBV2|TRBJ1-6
TGTGCCAGCAGGACAGGGGGCCTTAATTCACCCCTCCACTTT
CASRTGGLNSPLHF
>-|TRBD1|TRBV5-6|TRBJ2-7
TGTGCCAGCAGCTTGAGTCCCGGGACAGATCCTACCTACGAGCAGTACTTC
CASSLSPGTDPTYEQYF
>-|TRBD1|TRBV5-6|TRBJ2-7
TGTGCCAGCAGCTTGGAGGGACAGGGCAGGGAGCAGTACTTC
CASSLEGQGREQYF
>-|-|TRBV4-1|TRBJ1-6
TGCGCCAGCAGCCAAGGGGTTCGCTTAAGCAGGGGTGATTCACCCCTCCACTTT
CASSQGVRLSRGDSPLHF
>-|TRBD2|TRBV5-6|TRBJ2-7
TGTGCCAGCAGTCCTGGGACTAGCTGGTACGAGCAGTACTTC
CASSPGTSWYEQYF
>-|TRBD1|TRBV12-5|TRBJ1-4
TGTGCTAGTGGTTTGGCGGACAGGCAGGGTCGTGAAAAACTGTTTTTT
CASGLADRQGREKLFF
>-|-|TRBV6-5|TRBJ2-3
TGTGCCAGCAGTTCCTGGACAGCCACAGATACGCAGTATTTT
CASSSWTATDTQYF
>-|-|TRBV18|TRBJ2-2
TGTGCCAGCTCACCCCTACAGGGTCCGGACACCGGGGAGCTGTTTTTT
CASSPLQGPDTGELFF
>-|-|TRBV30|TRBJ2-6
TGTGCCTGGAATTCAGGGTCTGGGGCCAACGTCCTGACTTTC
CAWNSGSGANVLTF
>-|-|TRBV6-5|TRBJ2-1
TGTGCCAGCAGCCTAGATTGGTACAATGAGCAGTTCTTC
CASSLDWYNEQFF
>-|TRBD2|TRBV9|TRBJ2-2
TGTGCCAGCAGCTTACGGACTAGCGGGGGGCTCGCGAACACCGGGGAGCTGTTTTTT
CASSLRTSGGLANTGELFF
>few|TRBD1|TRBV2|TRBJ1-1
TGTGCCAGCAGCCGAGACCGACAGGGAGACACTGAAGCTTTCTTT
CASSRDRQGDTEAFF
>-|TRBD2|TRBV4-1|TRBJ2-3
TGCGCCAGCAGCCAAGAAACAGCGGGGGGATGGGATACGCAGTATTTT
CASSQETAGGWDTQYF
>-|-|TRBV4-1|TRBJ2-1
TGCGCCAGCAGCCCGACCCGAGGTGAGCAGTTCTTC
CASSPTRGEQFF
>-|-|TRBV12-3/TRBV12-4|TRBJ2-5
TGTGCCAGCAGGCCCCGGGCGGGAGAGACCCAGTACTTC
CASRPRAGETQYF
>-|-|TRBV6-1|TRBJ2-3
TGTGCCAGCAGTGAGGGGGGGGCTTATGGCACAGATACGCAGTATTTT
CASSEGGAYGTDTQYF
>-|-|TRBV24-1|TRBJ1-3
TGTGCCACCAGTGATCCGACAGGCTACTCTGGAAACACCATATATTTT
CATSDPTGYSGNTIYF
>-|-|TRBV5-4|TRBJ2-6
TGTGCCAGCAGGGTCCAGGGTGGGCCTGGGGCCAACGTCCTGACTTTC
CASRVQGGPGANVLTF
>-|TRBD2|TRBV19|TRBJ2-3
TGTGCCAGTGGACTAGCGGGGGGCACAGATACGCAGTATTTT
CASGLAGGTDTQYF
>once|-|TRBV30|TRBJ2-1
TGTGCCTGGAGTGTATTGCCTAGTACGTTCAATGAGCAGTTCTTC
CAWSVLPSTFNEQFF
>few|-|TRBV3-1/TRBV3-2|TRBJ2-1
TGTGCCAGCAGCCAAGTCGAGGGGGGGCTGTTCTTC
CASSQVEGGLFF
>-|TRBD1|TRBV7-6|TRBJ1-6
TGTGCCAGCAGCCCCGGACAGGGGGCTGGTAATTCACCCCTCCACTTT
CASSPGQGAGNSPLHF
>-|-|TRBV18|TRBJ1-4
TGTGCCAGCTCACCACCGCCAGGGAATGAAAAACTGTTTTTT
CASSPPPGNEKLFF
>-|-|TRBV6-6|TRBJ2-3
TGTGCCAGCAGGGGCAGGGCCTCCACAGATACGCAGTATTTT
CASRGRASTDTQYF
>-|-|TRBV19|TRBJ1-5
TGTGCCAGTAGTATCAGACACAATCAGCCCCAGCATTTT
CASSIRHNQPQHF
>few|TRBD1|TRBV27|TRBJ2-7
TGTGCCAGCAGTAAAGGGGCCCGACAGGGACAAAACTACGAGCAGTACTTC
CASSKGARQGQNYEQYF
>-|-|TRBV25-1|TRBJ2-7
TGTGCCAGCAGTGAATCCGTTTGGCAGGGCAACGAGCAGTACTTC
CASSESVWQGNEQYF
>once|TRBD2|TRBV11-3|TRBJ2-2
TGTGCCAGCAGCTCTCAGAGGGAGGGGAACACCGGGGAGCTGTTTTTT
CASSSQREGNTGELFF
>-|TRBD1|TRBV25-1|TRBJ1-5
TGTGCCAGCAGTGACACAGGGGACTTCAATCAGCCCCAGCATTTT
CASSDTGDFNQPQHF
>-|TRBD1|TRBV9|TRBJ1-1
TGTGCCAGCAGCTCACAACAGGGGGCGTACACTGAAGCTTTCTTT
CASSSQQGAYTEAFF
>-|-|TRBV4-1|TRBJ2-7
TGCGCCAGCAGCCCTGTGGGGGGGCCAACGTACGAGCAGTACTTC
CASSPVGGPTYEQYF
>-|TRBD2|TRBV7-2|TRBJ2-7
TGTGCCAGCAGCTCCCGGGGGGGCCATCCCTACGAGCAGTACTTC
CASSSRGGHPYEQYF
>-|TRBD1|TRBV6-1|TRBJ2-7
TGTGCCAGCAGTGAAGTCCGGGACAGGGGGGACGAGCAGTACTTC
CASSEVRDRGDEQYF
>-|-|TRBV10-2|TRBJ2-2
TGCGCCAGCAGTGACCCCGGACACTCCATGAACACCGGGGAGCTGTTTTTT
CASSDPGHSMNTGELFF
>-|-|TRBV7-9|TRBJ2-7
TGTGCCAGCAGCTCGGCCGAGAGGCACCCCGCTACTTGGGAGCAGTACTTC
CASSSAERHPATWEQYF
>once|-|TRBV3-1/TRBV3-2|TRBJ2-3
TGTGCCAGCAGCCACCGGAGTAGGTCCTTCCCAGATACGCAGTATTTT
CASSHRSRSFPDTQYF
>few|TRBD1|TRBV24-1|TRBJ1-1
TGTGCCACCAACAGGGGGCGAGCTTTCTTT
CATNRGRAFF
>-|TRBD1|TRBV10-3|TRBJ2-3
TGTGCCATCAGTGAGTCTAGAGACAGGGGCACAGATACGCAGTATTTT
CAISESRDRGTDTQYF
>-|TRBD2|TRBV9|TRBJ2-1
TGTGCCAGCAGCCCCGAGTGGTGGGGGGGCTCCTACAATGAGCAGTTCTTC
CASSPEWWGGSYNEQFF
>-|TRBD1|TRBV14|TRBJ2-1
TGTGCCAGCAGCCAAGCAGACAGGGGCTCCTACAATGAGCAGTTCTTC
CASSQADRGSYNEQFF
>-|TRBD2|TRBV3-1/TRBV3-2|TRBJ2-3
TGTGCCAGCAGCCAAGCTAGCGGGGGGGCAAGCACAGATACGCAGTATTTT
CASSQASGGASTDTQYF
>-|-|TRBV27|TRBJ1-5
TGTGCCAGCAAAAACAGGGAATTCAGCAATCAGCCCCAGCATTTT
CASKNREFSNQPQHF
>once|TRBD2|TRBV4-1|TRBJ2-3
TGCGCCAGCAGCCATCTGAGAAGCGGGGAAACGCAGTATTTT
CASSHLRSGETQYF
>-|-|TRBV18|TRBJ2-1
TGTGCCAGCTCACCGAGTGCTGCGGTTTACAATGAGCAGTTCTTC
CASSPSAAVYNEQFF
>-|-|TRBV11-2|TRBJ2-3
TGTGCCAGCAGCCCCACTGGCACAGATACGCAGTATTTT
CASSPTGTDTQYF
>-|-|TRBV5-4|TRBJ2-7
TGTGCCAGCAGCTTGAAGGGCGGGACCTACGAGCAGTACTTC
CASSLKGGTYEQYF
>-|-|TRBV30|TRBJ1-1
TGTGCCTGGAGTCCCTACCTCCGGGACACCTTGAACACTGAAGCTTTCTTT
CAWSPYLRDTLNTEAFF
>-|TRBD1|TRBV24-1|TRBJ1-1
TGTGCCACCAGTGACCCAGGGGACAGGGGGAACACTGAAGCTTTCTTT
CATSDPGDRGNTEAFF
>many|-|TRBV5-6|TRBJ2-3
TGTGCCAGCAGCCCGGACGGGGGATACGGGGATACGCAGTATTTT
CASSPDGGYGDTQYF
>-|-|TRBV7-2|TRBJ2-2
TGTGCCAGCAGCTTATCGGTAGGGGGCACCGGGGAGCTGTTTTTT
CASSLSVGGTGELFF
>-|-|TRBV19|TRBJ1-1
TGTGCCAGTAGTACCGACCGGGTCCACACTGAAGCTTTCTTT
CASSTDRVHTEAFF
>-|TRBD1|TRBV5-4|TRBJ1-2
TGTGCCAGCAGCCCGTACCAACAGGGGAACTATGGCTACACCTTC
CASSPYQQGNYGYTF
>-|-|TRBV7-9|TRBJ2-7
TGTGCCAGCAGCCACCGTACTAGCACAAGGAACGAGCAGTACTTC
CASSHRTSTRNEQYF
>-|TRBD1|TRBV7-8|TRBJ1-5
TGTGCCAGCAGCTTAGTCCCGGGGACAGGGGGCTTTAGTCAGCCCCAGCATTTT
CASSLVPGTGGFSQPQHF
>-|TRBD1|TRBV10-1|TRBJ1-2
TGCGCCAGCTGGGGACAGGATCTTTATGGCTACACCTTC
CASWGQDLYGYTF
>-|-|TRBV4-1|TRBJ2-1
TGCGCCAGCAGCCAAGCAATTTCTAGTCAAAACAATGAGCAGTTCTTC
CASSQAISSQNNEQFF
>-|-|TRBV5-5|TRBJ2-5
TGTGCCAGCAGCTTGGCTAGAACAACACTAGAGACCCAGTACTTC
CASSLARTTLETQYF